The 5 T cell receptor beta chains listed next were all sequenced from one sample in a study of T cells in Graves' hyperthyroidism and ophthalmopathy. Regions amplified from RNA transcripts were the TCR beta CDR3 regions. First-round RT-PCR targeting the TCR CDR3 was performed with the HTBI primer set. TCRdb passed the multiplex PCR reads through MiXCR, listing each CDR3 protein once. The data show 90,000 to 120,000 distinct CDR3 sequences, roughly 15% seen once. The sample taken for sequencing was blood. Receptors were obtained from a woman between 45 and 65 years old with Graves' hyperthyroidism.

CDR3 nucleotide sequence: TGCAGTGCTATCCCGCAACAGGGGATCGGGGACACTGAAGCTTTCTTT. As protein: CSAIPQQGIGDTEAFF. The gene calls are TRBV20-1 and TRBJ1-1; 7 nucleotides align to TRBD1. The trim removed 4 bases at V and 3 bases at J, leaving 14 bases unmatched. This CDR3 spans 16 amino acids. Germline-derived CDR1 and CDR2 are DFQATT and SNEGSKA (reference sequence).

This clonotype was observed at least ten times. CDR3 nucleotide sequence: TGTGCCAGCAGCCAACGGGAGTCGGCCACCGGGGAGCTGTTTTTT. The encoded protein is CASSQRESATGELFF. The J gene is TRBJ2-2, the V gene TRBV7-9; weak D call: TRBD2 (6 bases). Deletions cut 5 bases from V and 4 bases from J, with 14 bases between. The CDR3 sequence is 15 residues long. From germline, CDR1 is SEHNR and CDR2 FQNEAQ (reference sequence). Full variable domain (outside the CDR3, taken from reference TRBV7-9 and TRBJ2-2): DTGVSQNPRHKITKRGQNVTFRCDPISEHNRLYWYRQTLGQGPEFLTYFQNEAQLEKSRLLSDRFSAERPKGSFSTLEIQRTEQGDSAMYLCASSQRESATGELFFGEGSRLTVL.

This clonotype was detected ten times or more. The CDR3 region has the DNA TGTGCCAGCAGTTTAACCCCGGGGTATGGCTACACCTTC. This codes for CASSLTPGYGYTF. The chain is built from TRBV12-3 or TRBV12-4 and TRBJ1-2; D remains ambiguous. Trimming took 2 bases from V and 5 from J, leaving 9 bases between them. There are 13 residues in the CDR3.

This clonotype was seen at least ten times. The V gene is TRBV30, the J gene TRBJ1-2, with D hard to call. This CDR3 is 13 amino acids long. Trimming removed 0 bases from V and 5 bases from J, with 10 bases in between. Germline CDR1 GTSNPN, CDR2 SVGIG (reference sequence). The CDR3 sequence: CAWSVGLLYGYTF. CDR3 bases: TGTGCCTGGAGTGTCGGGCTTTTATATGGCTACACCTTC.

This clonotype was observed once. CDR3 sequence reads: CRANRGTSGGNEQFF. The CDR3 region has the DNA TGCAGGGCCAACCGCGGGACTAGCGGGGGAAATGAGCAGTTCTTC. The V and J genes are TRBV20-1 and TRBJ2-1; 14 nucleotides align to TRBD2. Germline V gene sequence: CDR1 DFQATT, CDR2 SNEGSKA (reference sequence). CDR3 length equals 15 residues.